Described below is a single T cell receptor beta chain sequence and its context. The data are from a study of shared clonotypes between healthy human individuals. Trimming cost V 3 bases and J 9 bases; bases outside gene matches: 4. Germline V gives CDR1 SGHDN, CDR2 FVKESK. The CDR3 extends over 13 amino acids. Libraries were prepared by immunoSEQ multiplex PCR; TCRdb keeps only in-frame clonotypes and omits some of them. This sample has some 500,000 clones, with 90% to 96% found just once. The clonotype originates from a woman in her 30s in good health. The sample was naive CD4+ T cells sorted from blood. Subset reported: CD45RA+ positively selected. This chain joins TRBV14 and TRBJ1-5; 8 bases are a match to TRBD1. CDR3 protein: CASSQTGTGPQHF. In nucleotides, the CDR3 is TGTGCCAGCAGCCAGACGGGGACAGGGCCCCAGCATTTT.